This T cell receptor beta chain was recovered during a study of beta chain features in type 1 diabetes. Every isolated RNA sample was fully reverse transcribed, so sequencing captured expressed TCRB transcripts. Clones were read by immunoSEQ multiplex PCR, and TCRdb kept only the in-frame ones, dropping some. Among about 160,000 clones listed, 10% were seen once. The CDR3 consists of 16 residues. With V trimmed by 5 bases and J by 0 bases, 10 bases remained unmatched. Germline CDR1 is SEHNR and CDR2 is FQNEAQ (reference sequence). This clone was found a few times. What it recognizes is unknown. Study observations and caveats: Significant though moderate, a shortening of TCRB CDR3s appeared in all four CD4+ subsets of Type 1 diabetes patients.

The sample comprised central memory CD4+ T cells from blood. The receptor comes from a man aged 25-45 years with type 1 diabetes. V usage is TRBV7-9 and J usage is TRBJ2-7; 7 nucleotides agree with TRBD2. CDR3 in amino acids: CASSQVGRAFSYEQYF. The CDR3, as DNA: TGTGCCAGCAGCCAGGTTGGGAGGGCCTTCTCCTACGAGCAGTACTTC.